These 18 T cell receptor beta chains were all obtained from the same sample, sequenced in a study of blood T cells in healthy people across ages. Through a sample-barcoded 5' primer and a J-beta primer mix, a second PCR was run for 7 to 11 cycles. TCRdb re-called the 5' RACE reads with MiXCR, one entry per CDR3 protein. This repertoire shows roughly 800,000 distinct CDR3 sequences, roughly 64% found once; its top ten account for 20% to 25%. The sequenced material came from blood. The source is a man aged 30 to 45 in good health.

The rearrangement joins TRBV7-2 to TRBJ1-6, with D possibly being TRBD1 (5 bases). V lost 1 base and J 5 bases, leaving 9 bases between the germline ends. There are 15 residues in the CDR3. Germline V lookup: CDR1 SGHTA, CDR2 FQGNSA. The CDR3 sequence: CASSLGMGDNSPLHF. CDR3 nucleotides: TGTGCCAGCAGCTTAGGGATGGGGGATAATTCACCCCTCCACTTT.

V gene TRBV15 combines with J gene TRBJ1-5; TRBD1 matches at 8 bases. Germline CDR1 LNHNV, CDR2 YYDKDF (reference sequence). The CDR3 is 16 amino acids. V lost 0 bases and J lost 0; bases outside the gene matches: 1. The CDR3 reads CATSRDDRGSNQPQHF. For the CDR3, the DNA is TGTGCCACCAGCAGAGACGACAGGGGTAGCAATCAGCCCCAGCATTTT. The full variable domain, with the rest looked up from reference TRBV15 and TRBJ1-5, is DAMVIQNPRYQVTQFGKPVTLSCSQTLNHNVMYWYQQKSSQAPKLLFHYYDKDFNNEADTPDNFQSRRPNTSFCFLDIRSPGLGDTAMYLCATSRDDRGSNQPQHFGDGTRLSIL.

This clonotype has just a few counts. The chain carries TRBV14 and TRBJ2-7, with 11 positions matching TRBD2. Trimming took 1 base from V and 0 from J; bases not matched to a gene: 5. Germline lookup yields CDR1 SGHDN and CDR2 FVKESK. This CDR3 has 17 amino acids. CDR3 in amino acids: CASSQGTSGHISYEQYF. The CDR3 nucleotides read TGTGCCAGCAGCCAAGGGACTAGCGGGCATATCTCCTACGAGCAGTACTTC.

This chain uses TRBV20-1 with TRBJ2-3; 7 nucleotides align to TRBD1. CDR1 and CDR2 from the germline V gene are DFQATT and SNEGSKA (reference sequence). V lost 6 bases and J lost 9; bases outside the gene matches: 27. The CDR3 runs to 18 residues. The DNA of the CDR3 is TGCAGTGCCAACGACAGGGCTCAGCAAACTGATCCCATCAGCACGCAGTATTTT. Translating gives CSANDRAQQTDPISTQYF.

This chain joins TRBV29-1 and TRBJ1-4; 7 nucleotides agree with TRBD1. CDR1 and CDR2 (germline): SQVTM, ANQGSEA. The V segment lost 4 bases and the J segment 8 bases; nucleotides outside the gene matches: 4. The CDR3 is 12 residues long. CDR3 bases: TGCAGCGTTGGACAGGGAGAGGAAAAACTGTTTTTT. Amino acids: CSVGQGEEKLFF.

This chain links TRBV28 with TRBJ1-4; no firm D call. The CDR3 totals 16 residues. Looked up from germline, CDR1 is MDHEN and CDR2 is SYDVKM. V was shortened by 5 bases and J by 0 bases, with 13 bases between the two germline ends. The CDR3 nucleotides are TGTGCCAGCAGTCCCCCCCTGAGAGCAACTAATGAAAAACTGTTTTTT. Amino acid sequence: CASSPPLRATNEKLFF. The full variable domain, completed using reference TRBV28 and TRBJ1-4, is DVKVTQSSRYLVKRTGEKVFLECVQDMDHENMFWYRQDPGLGLRLIYFSYDVKMKEKGDIPEGYSVSREKKERFSLILESASTNQTSMYLCASSPPLRATNEKLFFGSGTQLSVL.

The chain uses TRBV6-5 and TRBJ1-1; no firm D call. This CDR3 has 15 amino acids. V was cut by 6 bases and J by 4 bases, with 18 bases left in between. CDR1 and CDR2 from the germline V gene are MNHEY and SVGAGI. The CDR3 nucleotides read TGTGCCAGCAGACCCTACCTCCGGCAGGCCACTGAAGCTTTCTTT. This sequence encodes CASRPYLRQATEAFF.

The genes are TRBV7-9 and TRBJ2-3, with 13 bases that match TRBD2. This CDR3 spans 17 amino acids. Germline CDR1 is SEHNR and CDR2 is FQNEAQ (reference sequence). Losses at the gene ends were 5 bases for V and 5 bases for J; bases not matched to a gene: 10. The CDR3 nucleotides read TGTGCCAGCAGCCAGTCTTTCGGGACTAGCGGGATAGATACGCAGTATTTT. Encoded protein: CASSQSFGTSGIDTQYF.

This clonotype was detected only a few times. This chain connects TRBV20-1 to TRBJ2-1, with D maybe TRBD1 (5 bases). Looked up from germline, CDR1 is DFQATT and CDR2 is SNEGSKA (reference sequence). This CDR3 is 16 amino acids long. The DNA of the CDR3 is TGCAGCCCTTTGTATGGCAGGGTGGCCCCCTACAATGAGCAGTTCTTC. This codes for CSPLYGRVAPYNEQFF.

This chain links TRBV2 with TRBJ2-1; weak D call: TRBD1 (6 bases). The CDR3 loop spans 11 amino acids. Germline V CDR1 and CDR2: SNHLY, FYNNEI. Trimming stripped 9 bases from V and 4 bases from J, with 7 bases between. The CDR3 loop is CARTGYNEQFF. CDR3 sequence (DNA): TGTGCCAGGACAGGATACAATGAGCAGTTCTTC.

The chain combines TRBV4-1 with TRBJ2-3, with a weak D call TRBD2 (5 bases). This CDR3 has 16 residues. Germline assignment: CDR1 MGHRA and CDR2 YSYEKL. The V end was cut by 4 bases, the J end by 2 bases, with 16 bases between. The chain's CDR3 is CASSPLVGVTTDTQYF. The CDR3, as DNA: TGCGCCAGCAGCCCGCTTGTCGGGGTAACCACAGATACGCAGTATTTT.

This clonotype was seen only once. At one end, the junction sequence differs from germline, possibly due to a read error. V gene TRBV19 combines with J gene TRBJ1-1; 10 nucleotides align to TRBD1. This CDR3 spans 14 amino acids. The germline V gene encodes CDR1 LNHDA and CDR2 SQIVND (reference sequence). The CDR3, as DNA: TGTACCAGTAGCCCGGGACAGGGGTCTACTGAAGCTTTCTTT. Translated: CTSSPGQGSTEAFF.

Concerning this clonotype itself: A much larger clone differs from this one at a single base, so this may be a read error. This chain joins TRBV6-1 and TRBJ2-1; no reliable D call. CDR1 MNHNS and CDR2 SASEGT come from the germline V gene. V was shortened by 2 bases and J by 13 bases, with 18 bases between the two germline ends. This CDR3 comprises 14 residues. The CDR3 loop is CASSESPTPETQFF. The CDR3 nucleotides read TGTGCCAGCAGTGAATCCCCCACCCCAGAGACCCAGTTCTTC.

CDR3 in DNA: TGTGCCACCAGCACCGGACAGGGAGTAAGCAATGAGCAGTTCTTC. Amino acid sequence: CATSTGQGVSNEQFF. The chain links TRBV15 to TRBJ2-1; 8 bases align to TRBD1. CDR1 is LNHNV, CDR2 YYDKDF, per germline (reference sequence). This CDR3 comprises 15 residues. The ends lost 4 bases at V and 6 bases at J; junction bases unmatched: 8.

V is TRBV6-5 and J is TRBJ2-3; 9 bases agree with TRBD2. The CDR3 runs to 14 residues. V lost 7 bases and J lost 1; bases outside the gene matches: 3. CDR1 and CDR2 (germline): MNHEY, SVGAGI. The CDR3 reads CASIGGGGTDTQYF. CDR3 nucleotides: TGTGCCAGCATAGGCGGGGGGGGCACAGATACGCAGTATTTT.

The V gene is TRBV27, the J gene TRBJ2-7; perhaps TRBD2 as D (6 bases). Germline loops: CDR1 MNHEY, CDR2 SMNVEV (reference sequence). V lost 11 bases to trimming and J lost 0 bases, with 14 bases between them. The CDR3 has 13 residues. The CDR3: CAVHGGSSYEQYF. The CDR3 DNA reads TGTGCCGTCCACGGGGGATCCTCCTACGAGCAGTACTTC.

CDR3 nucleotides: TGCGCCAGCAGTAGGACTAGCCTCCCAGATACGCAGTATTTT. As protein: CASSRTSLPDTQYF. The chain recombines TRBV5-1 with TRBJ2-3, with 8 bases matching TRBD2. With 5 bases clipped from V and 4 bases from J, the junction kept 6 bases outside the gene matches. Germline CDR1 and CDR2: SGHRS and YFSETQ. This CDR3 comprises 14 residues.

V is TRBV4-2 and J is TRBJ2-7, with TRBD2 matching 9 bases. Matching the DNA end better, TRBJ2-5 makes the J call doubtful. Looked up from germline, CDR1 is LGHNA and CDR2 is YNFKEQ. The CDR3 consists of 17 residues. CDR3 nucleotides: TGTGCCAGCAGCCAAGTTGTGGGACTAGCATTCGGAGGGACCCAGTACTTC. The encoded protein is CASSQVVGLAFGGTQYF.